This T cell receptor (beta chain) emerged from a study of early T cells in non-severe SARS-CoV-2 infection. About the study: Unpaired chains resulted from sequencing bulk RNA of unsorted whole blood.

Researchers attached unique molecular identifiers to individual cDNA molecules. TCRdb re-derived calls from the 5' RACE reads in MiXCR, one entry per CDR3 protein. In the table there are about 110,000 distinct CDR3 sequences, 10% to 15% of which are singletons. This clonotype was found many times. The antigen is unknown. Study-level results: CD4 and private specificities were missed by VDJdb matching, which favored anti-spike CD8 responses.

The source was whole blood, collected at baseline. This receptor was identified in an adult who was a healthcare worker with PCR-confirmed SARS-CoV-2 infection or an uninfected control (not recorded which).

CDR3 protein: CASSQRDREAFF. The CDR3 nucleotides are TGTGCCAGCAGCCAGAGGGACAGAGAAGCTTTCTTT. The chain has TRBV5-4 and TRBJ1-1, with 7 bases aligning to TRBD1. The CDR3 sequence is 12 residues long. V gave up 4 bases and J gave up 8 bases; unmatched junction bases: 5. Looked up from germline, CDR1 is SGHNT and CDR2 is YYREEE (reference sequence).